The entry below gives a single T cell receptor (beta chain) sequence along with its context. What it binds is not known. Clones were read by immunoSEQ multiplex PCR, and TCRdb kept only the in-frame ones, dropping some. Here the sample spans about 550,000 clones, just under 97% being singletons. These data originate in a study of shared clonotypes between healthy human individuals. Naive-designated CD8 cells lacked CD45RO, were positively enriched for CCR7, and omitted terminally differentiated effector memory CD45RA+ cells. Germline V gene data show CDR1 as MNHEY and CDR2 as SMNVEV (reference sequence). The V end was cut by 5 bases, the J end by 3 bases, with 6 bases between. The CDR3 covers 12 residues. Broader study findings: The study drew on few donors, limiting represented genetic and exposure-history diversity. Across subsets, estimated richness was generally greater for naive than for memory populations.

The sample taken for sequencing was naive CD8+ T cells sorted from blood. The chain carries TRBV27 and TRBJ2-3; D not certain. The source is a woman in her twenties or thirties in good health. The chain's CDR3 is CASSIGTDTQYF. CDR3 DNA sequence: TGTGCCAGCAGTATAGGTACAGATACGCAGTATTTT.